The clone carrying this T cell receptor (beta chain) has just a few counts. Its target is unknown. The use of a sample-barcoded 5' primer and a J-beta primer mix characterized a second PCR of roughly 6 to 11 cycles. TCRdb re-analysed the 5' RACE reads in MiXCR, keeping a single row per CDR3 protein. Of approximately 800,000 distinct CDR3 sequences in the sample, around a quarter were seen once. The data are from a study of blood T cells in healthy people across ages. Study conclusions and caveats: CMV status of donors was not determined, possibly confounding expanded clonotype changes.

These data were also reused for a study on T cells of mothers and their children. That work contributes: Persisting microchimeric T cell clones went undetected.

The receptor was isolated from a boy younger than 18 in good health. Source material: blood.

The CDR3 loop is CASSSSGTRPSTDTQYF. As DNA, the CDR3 is TGTGCCAGCAGCTCATCGGGGACGCGGCCTAGCACAGATACGCAGTATTTT. The chain carries TRBV5-4 and TRBJ2-3; perhaps D is TRBD1 or TRBD2 (5 bases each). The CDR3 runs 17 residues. The ends were cut back, 3 bases at V and 0 bases at J, with 17 bases in the middle. Germline CDR1 SGHNT, CDR2 YYREEE (reference sequence).